This TCR beta chain was recovered during a study of Ad26.COV2.S vaccination and SARS-CoV-2 variants. Study information: Once or twice, 56 days apart, Ad26.COV2.S was delivered intramuscularly. Study outcomes and limitations: Vaccine recipients surpassed placebo recipients in spike-specific TCR breadth.

Treatment meaning: roughly 18 received Ad26.COV2.S at low or high dose, single or two shots; a few received placebo; per-sample allocation not given. On day 63 after the first injection, vaccine and placebo recipients gave samples. This vaccine is an Ad26 vector that expresses the Wuhan-strain SARS-CoV-2 spike. Clones were sequenced by immunoSEQ multiplex PCR, and TCRdb holds only the in-frame ones, with some missing. The sample includes 350,000 to 450,000 clones, around four fifths of them seen just once. Germline loops: CDR1 LNHDA, CDR2 SQIVND (reference sequence). Trimming shortened V by 7 bases and J by 4 bases, and 10 bases separated the two germline ends. CDR3 length: 12 amino acids. On this clone: Its antigen remains unknown.

The chain has TRBV19 and TRBJ1-1; D remains unclear. The receptor comes from a person between 18 and 60 years old who received the Ad26.COV2.S COVID-19 vaccine or a placebo. This specimen consisted of peripheral blood, obtained in a trial of Ad26.COV2.S vaccine versus placebo. CDR3 loop: CASTSFATEAFF. CDR3 nucleotides: TGTGCCAGTACCTCCTTCGCCACTGAAGCTTTCTTT.